Below, 5 T cell receptor beta chains from the same sample are listed, as sequenced in a study of tumor-infiltrating T cells and Merkel cell polyomavirus. Across the study: The study examined CD8+ T cells specific for the Merkel cell polyomavirus KLL epitope.

Every patient's tumor was robustly positive for Merkel cell polyomavirus Large T antigen on immunohistochemistry. Method: immunoSEQ multiplex PCR; TCRdb's copy keeps in-frame clones and lacks some. This sample has some 25,000 clones, with approximately 90% found just once. The source material was lymph node tissue. The source is a man aged 50 or older with Merkel cell carcinoma.

The chain has TRBV6-1 and TRBJ1-5; D may be TRBD1 (6 bases). Germline V gives CDR1 MNHNS, CDR2 SASEGT. The CDR3 is made up of 14 amino acids. With 5 bases removed from V and 0 bases from J, the gap between germline ends came to 8 bases. The CDR3 DNA reads TGTGCCAGCAGTAACAGGGTTAGCAATCAGCCCCAGCATTTT. The encoded protein is CASSNRVSNQPQHF.

DNA for the CDR3: TGTGCCAGCACTACAGGGGACTCCTACGAGCAGTACTTC. Translated: CASTTGDSYEQYF. The rearrangement uses TRBV28 and TRBJ2-7; 7 nucleotides line up with TRBD1. The CDR3 is made up of 13 amino acids. Germline V gene lookup returns CDR1 MDHEN and CDR2 SYDVKM. V shed 7 bases, J shed 0 bases, and the junction held 3 bases outside the gene matches.

The sample holds a few counts of this clone. The chain has TRBV7-8 and TRBJ1-2; perhaps TRBD1 as D (5 bases). Germline V gene lookup returns CDR1 SGHVS and CDR2 FQNEAQ. The V end lost 5 bases, the J end lost 0 bases, and 13 bases lay between the germline ends. This CDR3 has 15 residues. Here the CDR3 DNA reads TGTGCCAGCAGCCTAGATGGGGCGACTAACTATGGCTACACCTTC. This gives the protein CASSLDGATNYGYTF.

This sequence joins TRBV19 and TRBJ1-6; D uncertain. Germline CDR1 LNHDA, CDR2 SQIVND (reference sequence). The CDR3 spans 16 residues. Deletions cut 3 bases from V and 5 bases from J, with 14 bases between. CDR3 in DNA: TGTGCCAGTAGTATTAGTAGTTGGAGTGATAATTCACCCCTCCACTTT. Translation: CASSISSWSDNSPLHF.

The chain employs TRBV6-1 and TRBJ1-5; D is possibly TRBD1 (5 bases). V was trimmed by 6 bases and J by 10 bases, leaving 13 bases between them. CDR3 length: 12 residues. Germline CDR1 reads MNHNS; CDR2 reads SASEGT. As DNA, the CDR3 is TGTGCCAGCAGCAAATGGGGCGACCCCCAGCATTTT. It is translated as CASSKWGDPQHF.